This T cell receptor (beta chain) came from a study of blood T cell repertoires in COVID-19 (TCRdb year 2020). For the study in its entirety: Samples from collaborators originated in the United States, Italy and Spain and spanned both the acute and convalescent phases of COVID-19. The material from the prospective study consisted of cDNA or gDNA derived from T cells, B-cell-depleted T cells, or PBMCs. The dataset comprised deeply sampled blood TCRbeta repertoires from subjects exposed to, actively infected with, or recovered from COVID-19. The repertoires were released in a freely available public database intended as a resource for research on the immune response to SARS-CoV-2. Samples were obtained from the ongoing ImmuneRACE study (first 160 participants) and from about 1,300 subjects provided by 6 global collaborators. A de-identified subject ID, COVID-19 status, age in years and sex were almost always included in the sample metadata. Where available, HLA class I and class II types were taken from metadata supplied by the sample provider and were not determined by assay-based typing. Paper-wide results and their limitations: Clinical and demographic metadata were provided uncurated, with the amount varying by source and participant.

This clone was detected once. This clone's antigen is unknown. It has no much larger one-base neighbor in the sample; base qualities were not kept. TCRbeta CDR3 regions were amplified from genomic DNA by means of the immunoSEQ Assay, a bias-controlled multiplex PCR. The published analysis was carried out like this. Within the assay, amplification of reference gene primers was used to estimate how many nucleated cells each sample contained. To quantify the absolute abundance of each unique TCRbeta CDR3 rearrangement, sequence reads were collapsed and filtered. Productive Simpson clonality was computed per sample as the square root of Simpson's diversity index over productive rearrangements. As stored in TCRdb, this immuneACCESS dataset retains in-frame rearrangements with V and J assigned. A fraction of the clones does not appear; measured against another copy, unresolved V genes explain less than half of the discrepancy, and the remainder lacks a known reason. That table furnishes V, J and clone size, whereas the DNA furnished D and trimming. The sample records tens of thousands of clones, approximately 84% of which are singletons. Together, the top ten hold more than 12% of the sample.

The collaborating institutions used their own protocols to collect whole blood in K2EDTA tubes. For TCRbeta analysis, collaborator samples were shipped as frozen whole blood, as isolated PBMCs, or as DNA extracted from either sample type. Including the terminal cysteine and phenylalanine, the CDR3 comprises 15 residues. Of all the DNA, just the CDR3 is kept, 45 bases in frame from base 1. V lost 4 bases and J lost 3 bases; the stretch between them is 16 bases long. From the germline V gene, CDR1 is SGHDT and CDR2 is YYEEEE. The chain employs TRBV5-6 and TRBJ1-2; a tentative D match to TRBD1 spans 6 bases. The sequenced sample consisted of peripheral blood. This TCR came from a human donor with active or convalescent COVID-19. The donor label of this sample is uncertain. DNA sequence: TGTGCCAGCAGCAGCCCCGGAGAGGGGGACTATGGCTACACCTTC. The translation is CASSSPGEGDYGYTF. When the CDR3 is completed using the reference TRBV5-6 and TRBJ1-2 genes on either side, the full variable domain is DAGVTQSPTHLIKTRGQQVTLRCSPKSGHDTVSWYQQALGQGPQFIFQYYEEEERQRGNFPDRFSGHQFPNYSSELNVNALLLGDSALYLCASSSPGEGDYGYTFGSGTRLTVV.